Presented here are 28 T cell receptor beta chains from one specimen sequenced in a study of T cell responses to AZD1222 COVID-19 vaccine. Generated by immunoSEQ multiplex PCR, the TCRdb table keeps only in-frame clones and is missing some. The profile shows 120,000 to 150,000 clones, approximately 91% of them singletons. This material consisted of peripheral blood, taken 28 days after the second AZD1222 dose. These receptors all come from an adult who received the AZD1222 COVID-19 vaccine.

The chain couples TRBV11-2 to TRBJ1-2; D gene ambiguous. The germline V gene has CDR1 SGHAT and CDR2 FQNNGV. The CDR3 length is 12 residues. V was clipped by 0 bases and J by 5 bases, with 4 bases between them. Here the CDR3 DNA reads TGTGCCAGCAGCTTAGACCGTTATGGCTACACCTTC. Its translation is CASSLDRYGYTF.

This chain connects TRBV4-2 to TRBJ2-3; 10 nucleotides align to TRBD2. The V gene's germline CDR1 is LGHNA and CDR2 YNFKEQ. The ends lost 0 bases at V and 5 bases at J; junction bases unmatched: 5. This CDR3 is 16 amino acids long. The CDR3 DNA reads TGTGCCAGCAGCCAAGATTCGGGACTAGCGATAGATACGCAGTATTTT. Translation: CASSQDSGLAIDTQYF.

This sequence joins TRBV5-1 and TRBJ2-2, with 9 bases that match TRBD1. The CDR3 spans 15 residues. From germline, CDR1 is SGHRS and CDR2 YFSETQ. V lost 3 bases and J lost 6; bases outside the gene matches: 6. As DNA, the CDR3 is TGCGCCAGCAGCTACGGACAGGGGTGGGCCGGGGAGCTGTTTTTT. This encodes CASSYGQGWAGELFF.

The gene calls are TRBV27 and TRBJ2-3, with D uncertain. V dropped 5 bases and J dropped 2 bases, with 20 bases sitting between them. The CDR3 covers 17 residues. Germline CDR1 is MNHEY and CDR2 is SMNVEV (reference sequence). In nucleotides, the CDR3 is TGTGCCAGCAGTCTTAGGGCCTTTGGCGGTAACACAGATACGCAGTATTTT. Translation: CASSLRAFGGNTDTQYF.

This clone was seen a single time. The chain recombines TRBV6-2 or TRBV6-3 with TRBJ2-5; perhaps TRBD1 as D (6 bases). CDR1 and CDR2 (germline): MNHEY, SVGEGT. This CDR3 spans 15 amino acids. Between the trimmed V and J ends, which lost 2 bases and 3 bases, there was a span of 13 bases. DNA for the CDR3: TGTGCCAGCAGTTACGGACAGATAGTCAAAGAGACCCAGTACTTC. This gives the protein CASSYGQIVKETQYF.

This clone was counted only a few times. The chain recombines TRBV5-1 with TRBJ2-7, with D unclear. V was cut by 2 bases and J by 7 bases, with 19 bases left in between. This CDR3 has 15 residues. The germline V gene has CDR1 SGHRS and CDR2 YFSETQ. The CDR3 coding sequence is TGCGCCAGCAGCTTTTTTGAGACTGGAGCGAGAGAGCAGTACTTC. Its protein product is CASSFFETGAREQYF.

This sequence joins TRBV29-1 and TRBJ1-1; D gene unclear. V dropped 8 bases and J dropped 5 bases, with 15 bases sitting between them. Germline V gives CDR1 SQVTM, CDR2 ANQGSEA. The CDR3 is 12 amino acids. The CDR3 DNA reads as TGCAGCTCTTCGTTGTCCCCGACTGAAGCTTTCTTT. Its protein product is CSSSLSPTEAFF. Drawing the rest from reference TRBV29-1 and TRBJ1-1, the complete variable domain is SAVISQKPSRDICQRGTSLTIQCQVDSQVTMMFWYRQQPGQSLTLIATANQGSEATYESGFVIDKFPISRPNLTFSTLTVSNMSPEDSSIYLCSSSLSPTEAFFGQGTRLTVV.

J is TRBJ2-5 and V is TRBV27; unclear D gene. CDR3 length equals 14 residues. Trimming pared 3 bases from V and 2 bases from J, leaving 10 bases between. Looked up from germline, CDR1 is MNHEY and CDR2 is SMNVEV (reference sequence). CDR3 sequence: CASSFYREQETQYF. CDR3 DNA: TGTGCCAGCAGTTTCTATCGCGAGCAAGAGACCCAGTACTTC.

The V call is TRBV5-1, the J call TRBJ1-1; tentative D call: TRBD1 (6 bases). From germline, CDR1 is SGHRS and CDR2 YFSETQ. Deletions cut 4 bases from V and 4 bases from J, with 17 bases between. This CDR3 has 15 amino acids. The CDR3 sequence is CASSEIRGLGTEAFF. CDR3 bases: TGCGCCAGCAGCGAAATAAGGGGGTTGGGCACTGAAGCTTTCTTT.

The CDR3 region has the DNA TGCGCCAGCAGCTTGAGTAGGGACACCAACTCCTACGAGCAGTACTTC. Amino acid sequence: CASSLSRDTNSYEQYF. J is TRBJ2-7 and V is TRBV5-1; the D gene is possibly TRBD1 (6 bases). The germline gives CDR1 SGHRS, CDR2 YFSETQ. V lost 1 base and J lost 0, with 14 bases in between. The CDR3 consists of 16 residues.

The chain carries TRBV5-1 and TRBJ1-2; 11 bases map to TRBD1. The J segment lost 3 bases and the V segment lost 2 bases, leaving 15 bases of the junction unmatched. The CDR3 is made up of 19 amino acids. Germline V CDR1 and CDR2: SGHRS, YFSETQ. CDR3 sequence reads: CASSFKPGQGELSDYGYTF. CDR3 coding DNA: TGCGCCAGCAGCTTTAAACCGGGACAGGGGGAGTTATCAGACTATGGCTACACCTTC.

CDR3 sequence reads: CATSTTYEQYF. The CDR3 region has the DNA TGTGCCACCTCAACGACCTACGAGCAGTACTTC. The V and J genes are TRBV6-5 and TRBJ2-7; D remains ambiguous. V dropped 10 bases and J dropped 2 bases, with 9 bases sitting between them. Germline V gives CDR1 MNHEY, CDR2 SVGAGI. This CDR3 comprises 11 residues.

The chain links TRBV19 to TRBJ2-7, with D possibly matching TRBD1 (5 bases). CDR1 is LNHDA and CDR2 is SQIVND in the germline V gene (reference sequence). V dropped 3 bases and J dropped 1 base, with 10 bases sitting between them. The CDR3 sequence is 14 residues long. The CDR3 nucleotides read TGTGCCAGTAGTATTTATCCAGGGTCCTACGAGCAGTACTTC. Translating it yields CASSIYPGSYEQYF.

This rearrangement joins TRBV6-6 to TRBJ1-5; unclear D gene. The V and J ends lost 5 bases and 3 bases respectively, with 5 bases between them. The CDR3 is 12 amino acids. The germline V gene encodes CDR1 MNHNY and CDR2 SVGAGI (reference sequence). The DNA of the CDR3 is TGTGCCAGCAGTGCCATCAATCAGCCCCAGCATTTT. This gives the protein CASSAINQPQHF.

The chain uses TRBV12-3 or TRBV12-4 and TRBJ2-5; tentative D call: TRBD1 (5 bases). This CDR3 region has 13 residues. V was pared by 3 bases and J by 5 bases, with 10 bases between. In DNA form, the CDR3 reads TGTGCCAGCAGTTTCGGCAGGGTGGAGACCCAGTACTTC. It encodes CASSFGRVETQYF.

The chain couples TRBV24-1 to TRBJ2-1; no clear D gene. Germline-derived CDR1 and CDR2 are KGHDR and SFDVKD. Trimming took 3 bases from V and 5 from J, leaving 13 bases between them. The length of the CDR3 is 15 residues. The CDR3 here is CATSDRVGTNNEQFF. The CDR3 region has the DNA TGTGCCACCAGTGATCGAGTGGGTACAAACAATGAGCAGTTCTTC.

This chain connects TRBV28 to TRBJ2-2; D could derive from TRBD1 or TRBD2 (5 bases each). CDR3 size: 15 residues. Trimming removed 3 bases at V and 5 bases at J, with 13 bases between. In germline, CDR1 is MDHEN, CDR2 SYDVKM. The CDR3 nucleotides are TGTGCCAGCAGTTTGGTGGGGGAATATACCGGGGAGCTGTTTTTT. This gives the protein CASSLVGEYTGELFF.

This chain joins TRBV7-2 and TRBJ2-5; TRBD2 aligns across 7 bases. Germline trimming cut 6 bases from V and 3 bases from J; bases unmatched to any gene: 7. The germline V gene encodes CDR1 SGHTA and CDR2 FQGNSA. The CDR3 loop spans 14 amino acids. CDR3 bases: TGTGCCAGCAGTGGGCGGGAGAAGGAAGAGACCCAGTACTTC. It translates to CASSGREKEETQYF. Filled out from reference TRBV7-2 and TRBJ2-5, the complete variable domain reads GAGVSQSPSNKVTEKGKDVELRCDPISGHTALYWYRQSLGQGLEFLIYFQGNSAPDKSGLPSDRFSAERTGGSVSTLTIQRTQQEDSAVYLCASSGREKEETQYFGPGTRLLVL.

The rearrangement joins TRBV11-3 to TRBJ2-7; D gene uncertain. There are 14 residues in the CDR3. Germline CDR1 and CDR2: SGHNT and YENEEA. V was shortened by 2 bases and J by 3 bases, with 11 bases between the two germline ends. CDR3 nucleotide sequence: TGTGCCAGCAGCTTAAATAGCTTCGGCTACGAGCAGTACTTC. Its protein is CASSLNSFGYEQYF.

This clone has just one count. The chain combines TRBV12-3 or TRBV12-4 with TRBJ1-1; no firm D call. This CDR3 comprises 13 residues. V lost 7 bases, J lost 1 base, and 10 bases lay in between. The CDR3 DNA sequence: TGTGCCAGCACTTTGGGCAGGAACACTGAAGCTTTCTTT. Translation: CASTLGRNTEAFF.

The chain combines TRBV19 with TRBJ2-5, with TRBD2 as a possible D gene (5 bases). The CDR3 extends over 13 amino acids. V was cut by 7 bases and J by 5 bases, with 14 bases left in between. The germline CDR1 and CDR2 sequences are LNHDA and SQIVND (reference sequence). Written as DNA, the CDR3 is TGTGCCAGTACATCGGGGAGTGTGGAGACCCAGTACTTC. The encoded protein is CASTSGSVETQYF.

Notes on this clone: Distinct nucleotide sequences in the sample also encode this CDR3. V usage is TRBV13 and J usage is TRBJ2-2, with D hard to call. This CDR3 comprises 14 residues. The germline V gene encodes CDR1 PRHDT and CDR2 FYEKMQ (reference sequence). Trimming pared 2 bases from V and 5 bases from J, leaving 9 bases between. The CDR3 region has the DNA TGTGCCAGCAGCTTACTCCAGAATACCGGGGAGCTGTTTTTT. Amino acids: CASSLLQNTGELFF.

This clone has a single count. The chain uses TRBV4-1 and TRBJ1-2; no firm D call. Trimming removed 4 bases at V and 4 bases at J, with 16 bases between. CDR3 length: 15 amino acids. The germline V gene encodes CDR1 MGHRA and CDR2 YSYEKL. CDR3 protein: CASSLGQPGTYGYTF. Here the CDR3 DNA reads TGCGCCAGCAGCCTCGGGCAACCAGGCACCTATGGCTACACCTTC.

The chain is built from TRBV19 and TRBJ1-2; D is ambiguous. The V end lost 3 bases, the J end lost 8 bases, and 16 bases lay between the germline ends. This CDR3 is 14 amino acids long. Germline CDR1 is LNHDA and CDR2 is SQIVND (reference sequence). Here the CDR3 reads CASSIGRIPRGYTF. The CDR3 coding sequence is TGTGCCAGTAGTATTGGACGGATACCTCGGGGCTACACCTTC.

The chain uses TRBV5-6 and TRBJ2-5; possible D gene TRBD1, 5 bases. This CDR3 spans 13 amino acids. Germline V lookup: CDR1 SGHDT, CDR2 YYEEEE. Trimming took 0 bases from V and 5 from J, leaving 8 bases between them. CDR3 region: CASSLAGFETQYF. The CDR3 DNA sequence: TGTGCCAGCAGCTTGGCAGGGTTTGAGACCCAGTACTTC.

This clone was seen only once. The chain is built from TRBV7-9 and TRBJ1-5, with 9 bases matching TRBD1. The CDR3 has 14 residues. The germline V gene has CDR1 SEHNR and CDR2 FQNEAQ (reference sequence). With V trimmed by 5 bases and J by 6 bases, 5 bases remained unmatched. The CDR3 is CASSQDRGSQPQHF. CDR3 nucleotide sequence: TGTGCCAGCAGCCAGGACAGGGGATCTCAGCCCCAGCATTTT.

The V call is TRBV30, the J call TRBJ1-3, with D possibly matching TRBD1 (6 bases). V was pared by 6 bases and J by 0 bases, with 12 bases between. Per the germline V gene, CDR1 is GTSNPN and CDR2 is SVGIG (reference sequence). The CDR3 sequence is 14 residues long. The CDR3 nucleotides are TGTGCCTGCTACGGGACACCCTCTGGAAACACCATATATTTT. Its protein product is CACYGTPSGNTIYF.

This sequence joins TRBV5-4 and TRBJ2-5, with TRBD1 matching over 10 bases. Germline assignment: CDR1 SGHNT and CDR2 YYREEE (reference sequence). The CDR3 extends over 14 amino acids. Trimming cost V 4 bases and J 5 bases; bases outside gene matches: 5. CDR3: CASSTDRGHETQYF. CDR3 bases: TGTGCCAGCAGCACTGACAGGGGGCATGAGACCCAGTACTTC.